This passage covers 22 T cell receptor beta chains from one sample sequenced in a study of OX40 agonist ivuxolimab in advanced cancers. Using immunoSEQ multiplex PCR, the repertoire was profiled, and TCRdb retains in-frame clones only, with some absent. The table shows approximately 90,000 clones, with roughly 89% occurring only once. This sample comprised CD4+ or CD8+ T cells sorted from blood, obtained in a trial of the OX40 agonist ivuxolimab. The origin of the receptors is an adult with an advanced solid tumor such as melanoma, head and neck, liver or kidney cancer.

The chain combines TRBV6-1 with TRBJ1-1, with D possibly TRBD1 on 5 matching bases. The CDR3 consists of 13 residues. Trimming took off 6 bases at V and 1 base at J, with 9 bases between the two ends. The germline gives CDR1 MNHNS, CDR2 SASEGT. CDR3 residues: CASRVRANTEAFF. The CDR3 DNA reads as TGTGCCAGCAGGGTCAGGGCGAACACTGAAGCTTTCTTT.

This clone showed up just a few times. The J gene is TRBJ2-3, the V gene TRBV18, with a weak D call TRBD2 (6 bases). The CDR3 loop spans 13 amino acids. Trimming removed 1 base from V and 4 bases from J, with 6 bases in between. Germline-derived CDR1 and CDR2 are KGHSH and LQKENI. CDR3 bases: TGTGCCAGCTCACCACGGGGGGCAGATACGCAGTATTTT. This gives the protein CASSPRGADTQYF.

For this clone: One junction end does not reproduce the germline sequence, and a read error may be involved. The genes are TRBV7-9 and TRBJ1-1; tentative D call: TRBD1 (5 bases). Germline V CDR1 and CDR2: SEHNR, FQNEAQ (reference sequence). The CDR3 loop spans 11 amino acids. The DNA for the CDR3 is TGTGCCAGCAGCTCCGACGGGGCCATAATCTTT. Amino acid sequence: CASSSDGAIIF.

This chain joins TRBV4-1 and TRBJ1-4; unclear D gene. Trimming removed 3 bases from V and 5 bases from J, with 13 bases in between. The CDR3 is 15 amino acids. Germline loops: CDR1 MGHRA, CDR2 YSYEKL. The CDR3 DNA is TGCGCCAGCAGCCATTCAGAAACCCCCAATGAAAAACTGTTTTTT. It yields the protein CASSHSETPNEKLFF.

The J gene is TRBJ2-1, the V gene TRBV5-4; no reliable D call. Germline lookup yields CDR1 SGHNT and CDR2 YYREEE (reference sequence). The CDR3 contains 17 residues. Trimming left V 0 bases short and J 0 bases short, with 13 bases between. CDR3 bases: TGTGCCAGCAGCTTGGCCCGGACGAACAGCTCCTACAATGAGCAGTTCTTC. It codes for CASSLARTNSSYNEQFF.

This clone was counted a single time. This CDR3 reads CASSLGPALRSYNEQFF. The CDR3 nucleotides are TGTGCCAGCAGCTTGGGACCTGCCCTTCGATCCTACAATGAGCAGTTCTTC. The J gene is TRBJ2-1, the V gene TRBV5-4; D gene unclear. This CDR3 comprises 17 residues. CDR1 SGHNT and CDR2 YYREEE come from the germline V gene (reference sequence). The V and J ends lost 0 bases and 1 base respectively, with 14 bases between them.

This clone was seen repeatedly, ten times or more. The chain has TRBV9 and TRBJ2-1; 8 nucleotides agree with TRBD2. V dropped 4 bases and J dropped 0; count of bases not matched to a gene: 0. CDR1 is SGDLS and CDR2 is YYNGEE in the germline V gene. This CDR3 has 14 residues. This CDR3 reads CASSREGSYNEQFF. The CDR3, as DNA: TGTGCCAGCAGCCGGGAGGGCTCCTACAATGAGCAGTTCTTC.

This chain links TRBV7-3 with TRBJ1-1; the match to TRBD1 covers 8 bases. V shed 5 bases and J 4 bases; nucleotides not matched to a gene: 9. The CDR3 covers 15 residues. The V gene's germline CDR1 is SGHTA and CDR2 FQGTGA. The CDR3 region has the DNA TGTGCCAGCAGCCCCCCACAGGGGGTGGTCACTGAAGCTTTCTTT. Translation: CASSPPQGVVTEAFF.

The genes are TRBV7-6 and TRBJ2-2; D call uncertain. Trimming pared 7 bases from V and 4 bases from J, leaving 7 bases between. This CDR3 is built from 12 residues. From germline, CDR1 is SGHVS and CDR2 FNYEAQ. CDR3 residues: CASNGGTGELFF. The CDR3, as DNA: TGTGCCAGCAACGGTGGCACCGGGGAGCTGTTTTTT.

This clone appeared once. This chain uses TRBV27 with TRBJ2-7, with 8 nucleotides matching TRBD2. Germline lookup yields CDR1 MNHEY and CDR2 SMNVEV (reference sequence). CDR3 length equals 16 residues. V dropped 6 bases and J dropped 5; count of bases not matched to a gene: 15. DNA for the CDR3: TGTGCCAGCAGGTCGGGAGGGCCGATAAGTACGAACGAGCAGTACTTC. It yields the protein CASRSGGPISTNEQYF.

This chain connects TRBV10-3 to TRBJ1-1; 10 bases agree with TRBD1. The trim removed 2 bases at V and 6 bases at J, leaving 3 bases unmatched. The CDR3 extends over 14 amino acids. Looked up from germline, CDR1 is ENHRY and CDR2 is SYGVKD. The CDR3 bases are TGTGCCATCAGTGAGGGACAGGGGGGATCTGAAGCTTTCTTT. Translating it yields CAISEGQGGSEAFF.

The rearrangement links TRBV20-1 to TRBJ2-3; D call uncertain. The V gene lost 4 bases and the J gene lost 9 bases, with 8 bases spanning the gap. The germline gives CDR1 DFQATT, CDR2 SNEGSKA (reference sequence). This CDR3 spans 10 amino acids. The CDR3 DNA is TGCAGTGCTACCAAAGGAACGCAGTATTTT. The encoded protein is CSATKGTQYF.

V usage is TRBV2 and J usage is TRBJ2-7; perhaps TRBD2 as D (5 bases). From germline, CDR1 is SNHLY and CDR2 FYNNEI. V lost 5 bases and J 12 bases, leaving 20 bases between the germline ends. The length of the CDR3 is 13 residues. CDR3 amino acids: CASSSVGVAKWYF. The CDR3 DNA sequence: TGTGCCAGCAGTTCAGTGGGAGTTGCTAAATGGTACTTC.

This sequence joins TRBV5-1 and TRBJ2-3; unclear D gene. CDR1 SGHRS and CDR2 YFSETQ come from the germline V gene. The CDR3 runs 13 residues. V was cut by 7 bases and J by 5 bases, with 14 bases left in between. CDR3 nucleotides: TGCGCCAGCCGGTGGGCCAGTAAAGATACGCAGTATTTT. Protein sequence: CASRWASKDTQYF.

The rearrangement joins TRBV21-1 to TRBJ2-7. TRBV21-1 is described as a pseudogene. This CDR3 is 15 amino acids long. The CDR3 is CASSAISRPPDGQYF. CDR3 in DNA: TGTGCCAGCAGCGCCATTAGTCGGCCTCCGGACGGGCAGTACTTC.

The rearrangement links TRBV6-5 to TRBJ2-7; 8 positions agree with TRBD1. The CDR3 totals 15 residues. CDR1 MNHEY and CDR2 SVGAGI come from the germline V gene. J lost 4 bases, V lost 2 bases, and 7 bases had no gene match. The CDR3 nucleotides are TGTGCCAGCAGTTACAGGTCCCAGGGGGCTTACGAGCAGTACTTC. This encodes CASSYRSQGAYEQYF.

The chain has TRBV11-2 and TRBJ2-7; the D gene is possibly TRBD2 (6 bases). Germline V gene data show CDR1 as SGHAT and CDR2 as FQNNGV. This CDR3 region has 14 residues. Trimming left V 1 base short and J 4 bases short, with 11 bases between. The CDR3 coding sequence is TGTGCCAGCAGCTTAGCCGGGAGTACGTACGAGCAGTACTTC. Translated: CASSLAGSTYEQYF.

The chain recombines TRBV7-2 with TRBJ2-2; D perhaps matches TRBD2 (5 bases). Trimming took off 1 base at V and 5 bases at J, with 8 bases between the two ends. Per germline, CDR1 SGHTA and CDR2 FQGNSA. This CDR3 comprises 14 residues. The chain's CDR3 is CASSLGEWTGELFF. The CDR3 DNA follows: TGTGCCAGCAGCTTAGGGGAGTGGACCGGGGAGCTGTTTTTT.

The genes are TRBV30 and TRBJ1-3, with 7 bases that match TRBD1. J was trimmed by 7 bases and V by 2 bases; bases with no gene match: 11. The CDR3 runs 15 residues. CDR1 and CDR2 from the germline V gene are GTSNPN and SVGIG (reference sequence). The CDR3 region has the DNA TGTGCCTGGAGTAGGCCAGGGGGTAGGAGGAACACCATATATTTT. It is translated as CAWSRPGGRRNTIYF.

V and J are TRBV27 and TRBJ2-1; TRBD2 matches at 8 bases. Germline V gene sequence: CDR1 MNHEY, CDR2 SMNVEV (reference sequence). CDR3 size: 19 residues. With V trimmed by 2 bases and J by 0 bases, 12 bases remained unmatched. CDR3 DNA sequence: TGTGCCAGCAGTTTACCCCATTCCCCGCGGGAGGTCTCCTACAATGAGCAGTTCTTC. Translating gives CASSLPHSPREVSYNEQFF.

This chain connects TRBV7-2 to TRBJ1-6, with D perhaps matching TRBD1 (5 bases). Germline V gives CDR1 SGHTA, CDR2 FQGNSA. CDR3 length equals 13 residues. The germline V and J ends were trimmed by 2 bases and 10 bases, with 9 bases remaining between them. CDR3 nucleotide sequence: TGTGCCAGCAGCTTAACGCAGGGATCACCCCTCCACTTT. Its protein is CASSLTQGSPLHF.

The rearrangement links TRBV5-6 to TRBJ2-2; 8 bases fit TRBD2. CDR3 size: 14 residues. Germline assignment: CDR1 SGHDT and CDR2 YYEEEE. Trimming removed 2 bases from V and 7 bases from J; junction bases left unmatched: 4. The CDR3 sequence: CASSFRGGHGELFF. The CDR3 nucleotides read TGTGCCAGCAGCTTCCGGGGGGGCCACGGGGAGCTGTTTTTT.